This passage covers 14 T cell receptor beta chains from one sample sequenced in a study of T cell responses to AZD1222 COVID-19 vaccine. Repertoires were generated with immunoSEQ multiplex PCR, while TCRdb's copy carries only in-frame clones and drops some. The data show about 150,000 clones, less than 90% seen once. Sequenced material: peripheral blood, taken on day 0 of MenACWY control vaccination. Every receptor here comes from an adult in good health.

The chain employs TRBV19 and TRBJ1-5; TRBD1 might be the D (5 bases). The CDR3 sequence is 14 residues long. Trimming pared 6 bases from V and 3 bases from J, leaving 12 bases between. CDR1 and CDR2 from the germline V gene are LNHDA and SQIVND (reference sequence). DNA of the CDR3: TGTGCCAGTAGCAGGGACGGCTTCAATCAGCCCCAGCATTTT. Amino acid sequence: CASSRDGFNQPQHF.

The V and J genes are TRBV30 and TRBJ2-7, with D perhaps TRBD2 (6 bases). CDR3 length: 14 residues. Germline CDR1 is GTSNPN and CDR2 is SVGIG (reference sequence). V shed 6 bases and J shed 1 base, with 16 bases lying between them. The CDR3 here is CACGAGRISYEQYF. The CDR3 nucleotides read TGTGCCTGCGGGGCGGGGAGAATTTCCTACGAGCAGTACTTC.

This chain joins TRBV5-1 and TRBJ2-7; D is unresolved. V was pared by 0 bases and J by 3 bases, with 10 bases between. In germline, CDR1 is SGHRS, CDR2 YFSETQ. The CDR3 extends over 14 amino acids. The CDR3 sequence is CASSLVPESYEQYF. As DNA, the CDR3 is TGCGCCAGCAGCTTGGTCCCAGAAAGCTACGAGCAGTACTTC.

This sequence joins TRBV7-9 and TRBJ1-2; tentatively, D is TRBD1 (5 bases). Germline values: CDR1 SEHNR, CDR2 FQNEAQ (reference sequence). V gave up 5 bases and J gave up 1 base, with 8 bases separating them. This CDR3 is built from 13 residues. CDR3 loop: CASSHDSNYGYTF. As DNA, the CDR3 is TGTGCCAGCAGCCATGACAGTAACTATGGCTACACCTTC.

The J gene is TRBJ2-3, the V gene TRBV9, with 11 bases fitting TRBD2. Trimming took 3 bases from V and 4 from J; bases not matched to a gene: 7. Germline V CDR1 and CDR2: SGDLS, YYNGEE. The CDR3 has 16 residues. The CDR3: CASSADSGRAPDTQYF. Here the CDR3 DNA reads TGTGCCAGCAGCGCCGATAGCGGGAGGGCCCCAGATACGCAGTATTTT.

The genes are TRBV6-5 and TRBJ1-1, with 9 bases matching TRBD1. The CDR3 is 16 amino acids. The V gene end was trimmed by 0 bases and the J gene end by 6 bases; junction bases not matched to a gene: 8. Germline V CDR1 and CDR2: MNHEY, SVGAGI. Written as DNA, the CDR3 is TGTGCCAGCAGTTACTCGAGTGGGACAGGGTTAGCTGAAGCTTTCTTT. It is translated as CASSYSSGTGLAEAFF.

The chain carries TRBV5-1 and TRBJ1-4; D unresolved. V was shortened by 2 bases and J by 3 bases, with 8 bases between the two germline ends. This CDR3 comprises 14 residues. CDR1 and CDR2 (germline): SGHRS, YFSETQ. This CDR3 is CASSLGAANEKLFF. The DNA of the CDR3 is TGCGCCAGCAGCTTAGGCGCAGCTAATGAAAAACTGTTTTTT.

This chain links TRBV2 with TRBJ2-5; TRBD1 agrees at 8 bases. Looked up from germline, CDR1 is SNHLY and CDR2 is FYNNEI. Unmatched junction bases numbered 5, after V lost 6 bases and J lost 5 bases. This CDR3 is 13 amino acids long. CDR3 in amino acids: CASSLYRGETQYF. As DNA, the CDR3 is TGTGCCAGCAGCCTTTACAGGGGGGAGACCCAGTACTTC.

This clone was picked up a small number of times. This chain uses TRBV27 with TRBJ2-1; D is possibly TRBD2 (6 bases). The V end was cut by 1 base, the J end by 8 bases, with 15 bases between. The germline V gene encodes CDR1 MNHEY and CDR2 SMNVEV (reference sequence). CDR3 length: 15 residues. This CDR3 reads CASSLLSGASDEQFF. CDR3 coding DNA: TGTGCCAGCAGTTTATTGTCGGGAGCCTCGGATGAGCAGTTCTTC.

The chain uses TRBV6-5 and TRBJ1-3; tentatively, D is TRBD1 (6 bases). This CDR3 region has 14 residues. Germline assignment: CDR1 MNHEY and CDR2 SVGAGI. Trimming took 6 bases from V and 7 from J, leaving 16 bases between them. The CDR3 DNA reads as TGTGCCAGCAGACAACAGGGACCGCTGAACACCATATATTTT. Its translation: CASRQQGPLNTIYF.

This sequence joins TRBV7-3 and TRBJ2-1; TRBD2 matches at 8 bases. CDR3 length: 15 amino acids. Germline trimming cut 4 bases from V and 5 bases from J; bases unmatched to any gene: 7. Germline loops: CDR1 SGHTA, CDR2 FQGTGA. The CDR3 here is CASSSSGSGHNEQFF. Written as DNA, the CDR3 is TGTGCCAGCAGCTCAAGCGGGAGTGGGCACAATGAGCAGTTCTTC.

The V call is TRBV19, the J call TRBJ1-4; 7 bases map to TRBD1. The CDR3 runs to 15 residues. The ends lost 6 bases at V and 0 bases at J; junction bases unmatched: 4. Germline V lookup: CDR1 LNHDA, CDR2 SQIVND (reference sequence). The CDR3, as DNA: TGTGCCAGTAGGAGACAGGGTTCAACTAATGAAAAACTGTTTTTT. This gives the protein CASRRQGSTNEKLFF.

In its sample, this clone was seen once. The CDR3 here is CASSLGVEGYPHYEQYF. The DNA of the CDR3 is TGTGCCAGCAGCTTAGGAGTTGAGGGGTACCCCCACTACGAGCAGTACTTC. The chain employs TRBV7-8 and TRBJ2-7; either TRBD1 or TRBD2 may fit D (5 bases each). The V gene's germline CDR1 is SGHVS and CDR2 FQNEAQ. V was pared by 1 base and J by 3 bases, with 19 bases between. The CDR3 is 17 residues long.

The V gene is TRBV10-1, the J gene TRBJ2-3, with 9 positions matching TRBD1. J gave up 6 bases and V 3 bases, and 7 bases lay outside the gene matches. This CDR3 is built from 15 residues. CDR1 and CDR2 (germline): WNHNN, SYGVQD (reference sequence). In nucleotides, the CDR3 is TGCGCCAGCAGTGAACCGGGACAGGGCGGCGATACGCAGTATTTT. Its translation is CASSEPGQGGDTQYF.